The 12 T cell receptor beta chains reported below all come from one sample, sequenced in a study of blood T cell repertoires in COVID-19. TCRdb's copy holds only in-frame clones and misses some; the assay was immunoSEQ multiplex PCR. The sample holds about 190,000 clones, less than 80% seen once. Sample: peripheral blood. The origin of the receptors is a man aged 45-65 years who had recovered from COVID-19.

Only one count was recorded for this clone. The chain couples TRBV5-1 to TRBJ2-3; 9 nucleotides line up with TRBD2. CDR1 SGHRS and CDR2 YFSETQ come from the germline V gene. CDR3 size: 15 residues. The V and J ends lost 7 bases and 4 bases, in that order; junction bases with no gene match: 10. The CDR3 DNA is TGCGCCAGCGCCCTCGAAGCGGGAGGCGCAGATACGCAGTATTTT. Protein product: CASALEAGGADTQYF.

This chain uses TRBV19 with TRBJ1-1; 8 nucleotides align to TRBD1. The ends lost 5 bases at V and 6 bases at J; junction bases unmatched: 11. The CDR3 is 15 residues long. CDR1 is LNHDA, CDR2 SQIVND, per germline (reference sequence). CDR3 bases: TGTGCCAGTAGTCTTCGGACAGGGTTGAGGGCTGAAGCTTTCTTT. Encoded protein: CASSLRTGLRAEAFF.

The chain joins TRBV19 to TRBJ2-3; TRBD2 might be the D (7 bases). Germline CDR1 reads LNHDA; CDR2 reads SQIVND (reference sequence). The CDR3 consists of 16 residues. The germline V and J ends were trimmed by 6 bases and 1 base, with 17 bases remaining between them. The CDR3 region is CASSKGGERGTDTQYF. The DNA of the CDR3 is TGTGCCAGTAGCAAGGGGGGGGAGCGGGGCACAGATACGCAGTATTTT.

J is TRBJ1-1 and V is TRBV11-2; TRBD1 matches 7 bases. J gave up 5 bases and V 1 base, and 10 bases lay outside the gene matches. CDR1 and CDR2 from the germline V gene are SGHAT and FQNNGV. The CDR3 totals 16 residues. The CDR3 nucleotides are TGTGCCAGCAGCTTAGCCACAGGGGCCCCGGGTACTGAAGCTTTCTTT. It specifies CASSLATGAPGTEAFF. Together with reference TRBV11-2 and TRBJ1-1, the CDR3 gives the full variable domain: EAGVAQSPRYKIIEKRQSVAFWCNPISGHATLYWYQQILGQGPKLLIQFQNNGVVDDSQLPKDRFSAERLKGVDSTLKIQPAKLEDSAVYLCASSLATGAPGTEAFFGQGTRLTVV.

The V call is TRBV9, the J call TRBJ2-7; 13 nucleotides agree with TRBD2. Germline V lookup: CDR1 SGDLS, CDR2 YYNGEE. Trimming cost V 4 bases and J 4 bases; bases outside gene matches: 8. The CDR3 runs 16 residues. CDR3 nucleotide sequence: TGTGCCAGCAGCCCAGGACTAGCGGGAGAATGGTACGAGCAGTACTTC. The encoded protein is CASSPGLAGEWYEQYF.

This clone is a singleton in its sample. J is TRBJ1-1 and V is TRBV19, with 8 bases identical to TRBD1. The V segment lost 6 bases and the J segment 11 bases; nucleotides outside the gene matches: 5. Germline V CDR1 and CDR2: LNHDA, SQIVND (reference sequence). This CDR3 region has 11 residues. This CDR3 reads CASRGQGGAFF. CDR3 nucleotide sequence: TGTGCCAGTAGAGGACAGGGTGGCGCTTTCTTT.

V gene TRBV27 combines with J gene TRBJ1-4; a possible D gene is TRBD1 (5 bases). V was trimmed by 6 bases and J by 0 bases, leaving 20 bases between them. This CDR3 comprises 18 residues. Germline CDR1 is MNHEY and CDR2 is SMNVEV (reference sequence). CDR3 protein: CASSPYGGVFATNEKLFF. CDR3 sequence (DNA): TGTGCCAGCAGCCCTTATGGGGGGGTTTTCGCAACTAATGAAAAACTGTTTTTT.

This clone has only a few counts. The gene calls are TRBV29-1 and TRBJ2-3, with a possible D match to TRBD2 (5 bases). There are 15 residues in the CDR3. Germline CDR1 reads SQVTM; CDR2 reads ANQGSEA. Trimming left V 4 bases short and J 0 bases short, with 14 bases between. This CDR3 is CSVVPPGESTDTQYF. The CDR3 DNA is TGCAGCGTTGTCCCCCCCGGGGAAAGCACAGATACGCAGTATTTT.

The gene calls are TRBV19 and TRBJ2-5; 8 bases fit TRBD2. The CDR3 sequence is 14 residues long. From germline, CDR1 is LNHDA and CDR2 SQIVND (reference sequence). V gave up 1 base and J gave up 4 bases; unmatched junction bases: 2. The CDR3 DNA reads as TGTGCCAGTAGTATAGCGGGAGGGATAGAGACCCAGTACTTC. Amino acids: CASSIAGGIETQYF.

The chain employs TRBV29-1 and TRBJ2-1, with 10 nucleotides matching TRBD2. With V trimmed by 6 bases and J by 9 bases, 17 bases remained unmatched. The germline V gene has CDR1 SQVTM and CDR2 ANQGSEA. The length of the CDR3 is 16 residues. The CDR3 DNA sequence: TGCAGCGTGCTGACTGCTGCCAGGGCTAGCGGGAGTGAGCAGTTCTTC. Amino acids: CSVLTAARASGSEQFF.

The chain recombines TRBV3-1 (or the pseudogene TRBV3-2) with TRBJ2-3; 10 bases are shared with TRBD2. This CDR3 spans 16 amino acids. The J segment lost 4 bases and the V segment lost 0 bases, leaving 4 bases of the junction unmatched. CDR1 LGHDT and CDR2 YNNKEL come from the germline V gene (reference sequence). The CDR3 sequence: CASSQEIAGGSDTQYF. CDR3 sequence (DNA): TGTGCCAGCAGCCAAGAGATAGCGGGAGGCTCAGATACGCAGTATTTT.

V and J are TRBV6-6 and TRBJ2-7; D is possibly TRBD1 (6 bases). CDR3 length equals 11 residues. From germline, CDR1 is MNHNY and CDR2 SVGAGI (reference sequence). V dropped 6 bases and J dropped 13 bases, with 16 bases sitting between them. The CDR3 loop reads CASRAGVALYF. In DNA, the CDR3 is TGTGCCAGCAGGGCAGGGGTAGCGCTATACTTC.